This entry features one T cell receptor beta chain sequence. Its antigen remains unidentified. This record comes from a study of T cell responses to AZD1222 COVID-19 vaccine. Study observations and caveats: Every sample of the repertoires postdated the peak T cell response. Baseline seropositivity occurred in only a handful of AZD1222 recipients.

The protocol was immunoSEQ multiplex PCR, while the TCRdb copy is restricted to in-frame clones and leaves out a portion. Found here are under 150,000 clones, approximately 78% of them singletons; the top ten hold around 4.3%. V was clipped by 2 bases and J by 10 bases; unmatched bases: 1. The CDR3 is 11 residues long. Germline lookup yields CDR1 MGHDK and CDR2 SYGVNS. The clonotype comes from an adult in good health. The gene calls are TRBV25-1 and TRBJ2-5; 7 positions agree with TRBD2. Sample: peripheral blood, taken on day 0 of MenACWY control vaccination. The CDR3 DNA reads TGTGCCAGCAGTGAAGCGGGGGACCAGTACTTC. Protein sequence: CASSEAGDQYF.